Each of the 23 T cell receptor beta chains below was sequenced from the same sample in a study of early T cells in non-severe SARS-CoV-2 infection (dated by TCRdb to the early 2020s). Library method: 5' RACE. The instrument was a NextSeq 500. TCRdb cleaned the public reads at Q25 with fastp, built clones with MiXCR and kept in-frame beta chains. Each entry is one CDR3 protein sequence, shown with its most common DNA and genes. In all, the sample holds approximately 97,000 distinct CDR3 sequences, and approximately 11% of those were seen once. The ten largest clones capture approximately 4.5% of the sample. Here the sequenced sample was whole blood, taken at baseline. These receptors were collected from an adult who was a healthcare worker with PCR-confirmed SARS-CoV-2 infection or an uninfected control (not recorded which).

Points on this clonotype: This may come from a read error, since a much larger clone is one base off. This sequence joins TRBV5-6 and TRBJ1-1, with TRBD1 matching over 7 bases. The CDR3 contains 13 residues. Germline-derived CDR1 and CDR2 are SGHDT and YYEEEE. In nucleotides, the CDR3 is TGTGCCAGCAGCTCGCAGGGGGTAGCTGAAACTTTCTTT. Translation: CASSSQGVAETFF.

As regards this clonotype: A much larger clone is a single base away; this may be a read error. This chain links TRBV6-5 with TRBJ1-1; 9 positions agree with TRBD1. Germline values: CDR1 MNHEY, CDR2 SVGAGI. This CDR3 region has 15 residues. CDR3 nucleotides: TGTGCCAGCAGTTTCGGGACAGGGTTGAACACTAAAGCTTTCTTT. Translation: CASSFGTGLNTKAFF.

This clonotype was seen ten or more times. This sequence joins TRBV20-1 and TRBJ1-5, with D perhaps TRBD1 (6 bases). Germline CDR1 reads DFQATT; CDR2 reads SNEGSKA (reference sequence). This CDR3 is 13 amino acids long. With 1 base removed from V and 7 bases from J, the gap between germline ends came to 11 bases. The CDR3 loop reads CSARAQGVQPQHF. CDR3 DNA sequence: TGCAGTGCTAGAGCACAGGGTGTACAGCCCCAGCATTTT.

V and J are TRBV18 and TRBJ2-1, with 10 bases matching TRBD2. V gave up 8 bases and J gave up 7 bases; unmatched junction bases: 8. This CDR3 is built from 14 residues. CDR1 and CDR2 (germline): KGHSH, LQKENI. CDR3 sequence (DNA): TGTGCCAGCAAGCTAGCGGGAGACGCGAATGAGCAGTTCTTC. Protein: CASKLAGDANEQFF.

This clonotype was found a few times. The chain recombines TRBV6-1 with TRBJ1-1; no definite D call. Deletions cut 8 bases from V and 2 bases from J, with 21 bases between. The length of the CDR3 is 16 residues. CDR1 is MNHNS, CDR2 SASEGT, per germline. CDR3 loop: CASRMSLPPTNTEAFF. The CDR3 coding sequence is TGTGCCAGCCGTATGTCCCTTCCCCCGACTAACACTGAAGCTTTCTTT.

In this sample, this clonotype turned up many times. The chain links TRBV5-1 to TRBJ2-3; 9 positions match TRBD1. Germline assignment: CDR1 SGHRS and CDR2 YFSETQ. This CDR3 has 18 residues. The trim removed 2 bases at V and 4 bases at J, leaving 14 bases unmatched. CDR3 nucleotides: TGCGCCAGCAGCTTACCTATACCGGGACAGGGAGACCCAGATACGCAGTATTTT. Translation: CASSLPIPGQGDPDTQYF.

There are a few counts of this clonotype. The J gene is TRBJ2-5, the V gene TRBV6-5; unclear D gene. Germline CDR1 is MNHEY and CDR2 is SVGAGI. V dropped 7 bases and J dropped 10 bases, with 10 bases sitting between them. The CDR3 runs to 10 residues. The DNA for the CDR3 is TGTGCCAGCAACGTGTACGGCCAGTACTTC. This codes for CASNVYGQYF.

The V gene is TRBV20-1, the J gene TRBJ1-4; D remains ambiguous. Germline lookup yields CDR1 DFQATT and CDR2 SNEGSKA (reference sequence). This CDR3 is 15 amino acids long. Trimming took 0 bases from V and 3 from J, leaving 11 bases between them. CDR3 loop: CSARDTRAPNEKLFF. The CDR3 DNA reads TGCAGTGCTAGAGATACTAGGGCCCCTAATGAAAAACTGTTTTTT.

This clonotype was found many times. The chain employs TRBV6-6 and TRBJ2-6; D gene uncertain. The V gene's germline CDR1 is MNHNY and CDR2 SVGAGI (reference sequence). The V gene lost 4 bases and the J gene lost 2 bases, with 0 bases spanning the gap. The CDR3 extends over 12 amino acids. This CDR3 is CASSSGANVLTF. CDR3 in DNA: TGTGCCAGCAGTTCTGGGGCCAACGTCCTGACTTTC.

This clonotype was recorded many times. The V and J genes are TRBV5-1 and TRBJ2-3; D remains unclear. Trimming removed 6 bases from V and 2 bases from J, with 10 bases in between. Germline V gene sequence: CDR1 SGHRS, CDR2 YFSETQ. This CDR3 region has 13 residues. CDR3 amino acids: CASNRRNTDTQYF. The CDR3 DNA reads TGCGCCAGCAATAGACGGAACACAGATACGCAGTATTTT.

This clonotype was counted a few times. The CDR3 DNA follows: TGTGCCAGCAGTGAAAGGGACAGGGAGGGCGAGCAGTACTTC. Translation gives CASSERDREGEQYF. The chain is built from TRBV6-1 and TRBJ2-7, with TRBD1 matching over 9 bases. V shed 2 bases, J shed 6 bases, and the junction held 5 bases outside the gene matches. The CDR3 sequence is 14 residues long. From germline, CDR1 is MNHNS and CDR2 SASEGT.

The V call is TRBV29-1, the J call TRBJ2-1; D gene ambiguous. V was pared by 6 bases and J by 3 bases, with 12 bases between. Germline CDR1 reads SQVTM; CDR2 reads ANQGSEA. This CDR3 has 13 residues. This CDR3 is CSVLPDNYNEQFF. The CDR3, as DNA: TGCAGCGTGCTACCAGACAACTACAATGAGCAGTTCTTC.

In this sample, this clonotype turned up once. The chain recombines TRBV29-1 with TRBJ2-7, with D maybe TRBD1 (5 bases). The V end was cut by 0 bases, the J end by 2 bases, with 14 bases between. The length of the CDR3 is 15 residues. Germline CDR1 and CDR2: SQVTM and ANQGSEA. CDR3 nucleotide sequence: TGCAGCGTTGAAGATAGGCGGTCAGGGACCTACGAGCAGTACTTC. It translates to CSVEDRRSGTYEQYF.

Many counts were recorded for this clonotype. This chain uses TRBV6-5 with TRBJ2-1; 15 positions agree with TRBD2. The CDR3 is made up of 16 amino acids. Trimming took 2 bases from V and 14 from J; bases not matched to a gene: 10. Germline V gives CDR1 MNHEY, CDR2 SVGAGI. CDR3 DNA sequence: TGTGCCAGCAGTTACACAGCCGGGACTAGCGGGGGGAGGGAGTTCTTC. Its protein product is CASSYTAGTSGGREFF.

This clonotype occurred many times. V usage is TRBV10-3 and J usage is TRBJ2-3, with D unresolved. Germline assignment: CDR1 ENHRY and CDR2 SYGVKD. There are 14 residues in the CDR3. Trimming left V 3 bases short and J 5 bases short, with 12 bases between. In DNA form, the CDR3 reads TGTGCCATCAGTGATGCCTCTACGGTAGATACGCAGTATTTT. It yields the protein CAISDASTVDTQYF.

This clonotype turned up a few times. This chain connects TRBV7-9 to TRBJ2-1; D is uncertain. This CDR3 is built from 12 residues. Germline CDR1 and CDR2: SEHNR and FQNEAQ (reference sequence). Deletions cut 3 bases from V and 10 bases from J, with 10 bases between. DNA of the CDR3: TGTGCCAGCAGCTTCGGACCCCAAGAGCAGTTCTTC. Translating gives CASSFGPQEQFF.

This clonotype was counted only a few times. The CDR3 reads CASRSHQSNEQFF. In DNA form, the CDR3 reads TGTGCCAGCAGATCTCACCAGTCGAATGAGCAGTTCTTC. The chain uses TRBV11-3 and TRBJ2-1; D unresolved. V gave up 6 bases and J gave up 7 bases, with 13 bases separating them. Per germline, CDR1 SGHNT and CDR2 YENEEA. CDR3 length: 13 amino acids.

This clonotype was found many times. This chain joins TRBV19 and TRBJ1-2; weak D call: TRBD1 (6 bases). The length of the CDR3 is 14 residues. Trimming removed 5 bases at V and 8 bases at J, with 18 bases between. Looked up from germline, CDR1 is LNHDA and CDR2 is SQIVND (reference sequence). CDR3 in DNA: TGTGCCAGTAGTTCACAGGGAACCATTTTCGGCTACACCTTC. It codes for CASSSQGTIFGYTF.

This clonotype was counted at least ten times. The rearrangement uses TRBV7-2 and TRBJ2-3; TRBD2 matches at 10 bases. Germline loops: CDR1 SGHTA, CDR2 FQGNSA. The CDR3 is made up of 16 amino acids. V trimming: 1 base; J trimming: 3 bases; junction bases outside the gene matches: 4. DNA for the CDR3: TGTGCCAGCAGCTTAGGACCGGGACTAGCGACAGATACGCAGTATTTT. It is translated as CASSLGPGLATDTQYF.

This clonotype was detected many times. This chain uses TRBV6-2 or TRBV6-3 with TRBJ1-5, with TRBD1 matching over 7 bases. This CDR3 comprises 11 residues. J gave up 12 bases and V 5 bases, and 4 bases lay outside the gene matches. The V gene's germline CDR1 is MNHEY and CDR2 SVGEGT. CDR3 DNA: TGTGCCAGCAGTAACGGACAGGACCAGCATTTT. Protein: CASSNGQDQHF.

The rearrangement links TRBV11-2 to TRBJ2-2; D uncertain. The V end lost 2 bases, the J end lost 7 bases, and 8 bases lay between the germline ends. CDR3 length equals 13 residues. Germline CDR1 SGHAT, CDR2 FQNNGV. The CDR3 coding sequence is TGTGCCAGCAGCTTAACGGTCCGCGGGGAGCTGTTTTTT. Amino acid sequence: CASSLTVRGELFF.

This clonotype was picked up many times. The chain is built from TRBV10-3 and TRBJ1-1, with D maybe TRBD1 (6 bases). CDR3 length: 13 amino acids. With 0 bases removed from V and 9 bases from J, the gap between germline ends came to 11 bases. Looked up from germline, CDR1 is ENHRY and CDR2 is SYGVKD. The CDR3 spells CAISESTGRQAFF. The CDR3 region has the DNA TGTGCCATCAGTGAGTCGACAGGTCGCCAAGCTTTCTTT.

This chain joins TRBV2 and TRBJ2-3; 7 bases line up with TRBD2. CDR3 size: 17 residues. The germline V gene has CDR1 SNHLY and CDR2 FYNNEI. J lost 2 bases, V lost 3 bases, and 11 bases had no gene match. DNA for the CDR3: TGTGCCAGCAGTGATGGTCGGGGAGGGAGAGACACAGATACGCAGTATTTT. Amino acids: CASSDGRGGRDTDTQYF.